This is a list of T cell receptor beta chains from one sample in a study of CD8 T cells in ankylosing spondylitis. TCRdb analysed the 5' RACE reads with MiXCR anew, one entry per CDR3 protein. The sample has more than 300,000 distinct CDR3 sequences; around 10% are singletons. Sequenced: blood, either unsorted or a sorted T cell fraction (not recorded which). The source of these receptors is a female donor with ankylosing spondylitis or in good health (not recorded which). Each CDR3 is given with its conserved first and last residue. The D gene is left open where the match is weak. Clone size is stated in some rows and not others, as once, few, many or a class when expanded.

>TRBV4-3|15|TRBJ1-1|.|many
CASSQRVAGTTEAFF
TGCGCCAGCAGCCAAAGAGTGGCAGGGACCACTGAAGCTTTCTTT
>TRBV20-1|11|TRBJ2-7|.|many
CSAQTEYEQYF
TGCAGTGCACAGACAGAATACGAGCAGTACTTC
>TRBV20-1|14|TRBJ1-5|TRBD1|many
CSADRGTDGQPQHF
TGCAGTGCAGACCGCGGGACAGACGGTCAGCCCCAGCATTTT
>TRBV12-3/TRBV12-4|16|TRBJ2-1|.|many
CASSHDPYGAVDEQFF
TGTGCCAGCAGCCACGATCCCTACGGGGCCGTCGATGAGCAGTTCTTC
>TRBV7-6|15|TRBJ1-5|.|many
CASSLGSQGNQPQHF
TGTGCCAGCAGCTTAGGGAGTCAGGGAAATCAGCCCCAGCATTTT
>TRBV5-1|15|TRBJ2-1|TRBD1|many
CASSSSGTAYNEQFF
TGCGCCAGCAGCTCGTCCGGGACAGCATACAATGAGCAGTTCTTC
>TRBV20-1|14|TRBJ2-7|TRBD2|many
CSARLAGGPYEQYF
TGCAGTGCTAGACTAGCGGGAGGACCCTACGAGCAGTACTTC
>TRBV11-2|16|TRBJ2-1|.|.
CASSLGGAGGYNEQFF
TGTGCCAGCAGCTTGGGGGGGGCAGGGGGCTACAATGAGCAGTTCTTC
>TRBV12-3/TRBV12-4|15|TRBJ2-3|.|few
CASRLAGAPTDTQYF
TGTGCCAGCAGATTGGCGGGGGCCCCCACAGATACGCAGTATTTT
>TRBV28|16|TRBJ2-1|.|many
CASSFGGQLSYNEQFF
TGTGCCAGCAGTTTTGGCGGACAGTTATCCTACAATGAGCAGTTCTTC
>TRBV20-1|11|TRBJ2-1|.|few
CSADQDNEQFF
TGCAGTGCAGACCAGGACAATGAGCAGTTCTTC
>TRBV7-8|12|TRBJ2-1|TRBD2|many
CAAGVSYNEQFF
TGTGCCGCGGGGGTCTCCTACAATGAGCAGTTCTTC
>TRBV3-1|13|TRBJ2-7|.|.
CASSQDLFYEQYF
TGTGCCAGCAGCCAAGATCTTTTCTACGAGCAGTACTTC
>TRBV5-1|14|TRBJ2-5|.|.
CASSLTQRAGTQYF
TGCGCCAGCAGCTTGACCCAGAGGGCAGGGACCCAGTACTTC
>TRBV11-2|15|TRBJ2-7|TRBD2|.
CASSQTPGDYYEQYF
TGTGCCAGCAGCCAAACACCGGGGGACTACTACGAGCAGTACTTC
>TRBV12-3/TRBV12-4|17|TRBJ2-3|TRBD2|many
CASSPGTSGGATDTQYF
TGTGCCAGCAGTCCCGGGACTAGCGGGGGGGCGACAGATACGCAGTATTTT
>TRBV28|16|TRBJ2-3|TRBD2|few
CASSSPLAGGPDTQYF
TGTGCCAGCAGCTCCCCACTAGCGGGAGGTCCAGATACGCAGTATTTT
>TRBV5-1|15|TRBJ2-5|.|many
CASSSRTASRETQYF
TGCGCCAGCAGCTCAAGGACAGCTTCTAGGGAGACCCAGTACTTC
>TRBV12-3/TRBV12-4|14|TRBJ1-4|.|many
CASSFGTTTEKLFF
TGTGCCAGCAGTTTCGGGACCACGACGGAAAAACTGTTTTTT
>TRBV28|14|TRBJ1-1|.|many
CASIGGGGGTEAFF
TGTGCCAGCATAGGTGGCGGCGGGGGCACTGAAGCTTTCTTT
>TRBV20-1|15|TRBJ2-1|TRBD2|.
CSAPRLAGTSNEQFF
TGCAGTGCTCCAAGACTAGCGGGAACCTCCAATGAGCAGTTCTTC
>TRBV6-1|16|TRBJ2-1|TRBD2|many
CASGSPSRGAYNEQFF
TGTGCCAGCGGCAGCCCCTCGCGGGGGGCCTACAATGAGCAGTTCTTC
>TRBV29-1|12|TRBJ2-7|.|once
CSATRGSGEQYF
TGCAGCGCCACGAGGGGATCCGGGGAGCAGTACTTC
>TRBV6-1|16|TRBJ2-7|.|many
CASAPTTRLDLGEQYF
TGTGCCAGCGCTCCGACAACTAGGCTTGATCTTGGCGAGCAGTACTTC
>TRBV24-1|16|TRBJ2-1|.|many
CATSEEGGISYNEQFF
TGTGCCACCAGTGAGGAGGGTGGGATCTCCTACAATGAGCAGTTCTTC
>TRBV7-9|14|TRBJ2-1|TRBD2|.
CASSQSGGFNEQFF
TGTGCCAGCAGCCAATCGGGAGGGTTCAATGAGCAGTTCTTC
>TRBV20-1|18|TRBJ2-7|TRBD2|.
CSADQPRRVAGGQYEQYF
TGCAGTGCCGATCAACCGAGGAGAGTAGCGGGAGGGCAGTACGAGCAGTACTTC
>TRBV5-1|13|TRBJ2-4|.|many
CASSSTNQNIQYF
TGCGCCAGCAGCTCAACTAACCAAAACATTCAGTACTTC
>TRBV5-1|12|TRBJ1-1|.|many
CASSWKDTEAFF
TGCGCCAGCAGCTGGAAGGACACTGAAGCTTTCTTT
>TRBV20-1|9|TRBJ1-2|.|many
CSLGTGYTF
TGCAGTCTGGGTACCGGCTACACCTTC
>TRBV20-1|13|TRBJ2-1|.|many
CGGGGGGPNEQFF
TGCGGGGGGGGAGGGGGAGGGCCGAATGAGCAGTTCTTC
>TRBV5-1|14|TRBJ1-1|.|many
CASSFLTGEVEAFF
TGCGCCAGCAGCTTCCTGACAGGAGAGGTTGAAGCTTTCTTT
>TRBV5-6|16|TRBJ1-4|TRBD1|many
CASSFSGTASNEKLFF
TGTGCCAGCAGCTTCTCCGGGACAGCTTCTAATGAAAAACTGTTTTTT
>TRBV6-4|15|TRBJ1-2|TRBD1|many
CASSDSGTGDYGYTF
TGTGCCAGCAGTGACAGCGGGACAGGGGACTATGGCTACACCTTC
>TRBV28|14|TRBJ1-2|.|many
CASKPSQGSRGYTF
TGTGCCAGCAAGCCCTCACAGGGCTCGCGGGGCTACACCTTC
>TRBV24-1|15|TRBJ2-3|.|many
CATSTGTGSTDTQYF
TGTGCCACCAGTACCGGGACGGGAAGCACAGATACGCAGTATTTT
>TRBV12-3/TRBV12-4|15|TRBJ1-3|TRBD1|many
CASRKQGSSGNTIYF
TGTGCCAGCAGGAAACAGGGGAGCTCTGGAAACACCATATATTTT
>TRBV5-1|15|TRBJ2-2|TRBD2|many
CASSLGPGGTGELFF
TGCGCCAGCAGCTTGGGTCCGGGAGGCACCGGGGAGCTGTTTTTT
>TRBV6-2/TRBV6-3|15|TRBJ2-7|TRBD2|few
CASTLVGGGPYEQYF
TGTGCCAGCACCCTAGTAGGCGGGGGGCCCTACGAGCAGTACTTC
>TRBV7-2|14|TRBJ2-7|.|.
CASSVRGGSSEQYF
TGTGCCAGCAGCGTGCGGGGAGGTTCGAGCGAGCAGTACTTC
>TRBV5-6|13|TRBJ2-3|.|many
CASSLEATDTQYF
TGTGCCAGCAGCTTGGAAGCCACAGATACGCAGTATTTT
>TRBV28|16|TRBJ2-5|.|.
CASSSILQGGQETQYF
TGTGCCAGCAGTTCGATACTACAGGGAGGTCAAGAGACCCAGTACTTC
>TRBV20-1|15|TRBJ1-5|TRBD1|few
CSARARFDGVTGKHF
TGCAGTGCTAGAGCCCGCTTTGACGGAGTGACAGGGAAACATTTT
>TRBV5-1|12|TRBJ2-1|.|many
CASSFLGGEQFF
TGCGCCAGCAGCTTTCTTGGCGGTGAGCAGTTCTTC
>TRBV30|16|TRBJ2-2|.|few
CAWCRTVPINTGELFF
TGTGCCTGGTGCCGGACAGTACCAATAAACACCGGGGAGCTGTTTTTT
>TRBV5-1|17|TRBJ2-3|TRBD2|many
CASSLNLNGRAPDTQYF
TGCGCCAGCAGCTTGAATCTCAACGGGAGGGCCCCAGATACGCAGTATTTT
>TRBV20-1|14|TRBJ2-1|.|many
CSASVPRGYNEQFF
TGCAGTGCTAGCGTTCCCAGGGGCTACAATGAGCAGTTCTTC
>TRBV4-3|18|TRBJ2-1|.|many
CASSPLLPGHWKYNEQFF
TGCGCCAGCAGTCCTCTCCTTCCGGGCCACTGGAAATACAATGAGCAGTTCTTC
>TRBV10-1|15|TRBJ2-1|.|many
CASSAAESAFNEQFF
TGCGCCAGCAGTGCTGCGGAGTCGGCCTTCAATGAGCAGTTCTTC
>TRBV6-2/TRBV6-3|14|TRBJ1-1|.|.
CASSYQEVNTEAFF
TGTGCCAGCAGTTACCAAGAGGTGAACACTGAAGCTTTCTTT
>TRBV15|14|TRBJ1-4|.|few
CATSRDSFNEKLFF
TGTGCCACCAGCAGAGACAGTTTTAATGAAAAACTGTTTTTT
>TRBV5-1|17|TRBJ2-7|TRBD2|many
CASSSSTQRGFSYEQYF
TGCGCCAGCAGCTCGTCTACCCAGCGGGGGTTCTCCTACGAGCAGTACTTC
>TRBV5-1|15|TRBJ2-1|.|few
CASSLSGLSYNEQFF
TGCGCCAGCAGCCTTAGCGGACTCTCCTACAATGAGCAGTTCTTC
>TRBV28|13|TRBJ1-1|.|.
CASRPVGNTEAFF
TGTGCCAGCCGCCCGGTCGGAAACACTGAAGCTTTCTTT
>TRBV3-1|16|TRBJ2-5|TRBD2|many
CASSQDAASGEETQYF
TGTGCCAGCAGCCAAGATGCGGCTAGCGGGGAAGAGACCCAGTACTTC
>TRBV28|18|TRBJ2-1|TRBD2|.
CANSPGPLREGVDNEQFF
TGTGCCAACAGTCCCGGACCCCTCCGGGAGGGAGTGGACAATGAGCAGTTCTTC
>TRBV5-1|14|TRBJ2-1|TRBD2|many
CASKGREGRNEQFF
TGCGCCAGCAAAGGGCGGGAGGGCCGGAATGAGCAGTTCTTC
>TRBV5-1|15|TRBJ2-2|.|.
CASSSVLDNTGELFF
TGCGCCAGCAGCTCGGTACTCGACAACACCGGGGAGCTGTTTTTT
>TRBV27|18|TRBJ2-6|TRBD1|.
CTSSLTRQGATGANVLTF
TGTACCAGCAGTTTAACGAGACAGGGGGCGACTGGGGCCAACGTCCTGACTTTC